The T cell receptor (beta chain) described here comes from a study of blood T cell repertoires in COVID-19. CDR1 and CDR2 from the germline V gene are KGHSH and LQKENI. V gave up 1 base and J gave up 11 bases; unmatched junction bases: 6. The CDR3 consists of 13 residues. Original processing methods: Cell counts per sample came from amplifying reference gene primers. Assay used: immunoSEQ multiplex PCR; TCRdb lists only in-frame clones, some missing. V and J calls and clone size are as listed in that table; D and trimming were resolved from the DNA. Found here are about 140,000 clones, over 60% of them singletons; the top ten hold over 10%. This clone has just one count.

The sequence came from a man aged 80 or over with acute or convalescent COVID-19. The chain uses TRBV18 and TRBJ1-1; 8 nucleotides line up with TRBD1. The sample comprised peripheral blood. CDR3 protein: CASSPLEQGEAFF. CDR3 DNA sequence: TGTGCCAGCTCACCACTAGAACAGGGGGAGGCTTTCTTT.